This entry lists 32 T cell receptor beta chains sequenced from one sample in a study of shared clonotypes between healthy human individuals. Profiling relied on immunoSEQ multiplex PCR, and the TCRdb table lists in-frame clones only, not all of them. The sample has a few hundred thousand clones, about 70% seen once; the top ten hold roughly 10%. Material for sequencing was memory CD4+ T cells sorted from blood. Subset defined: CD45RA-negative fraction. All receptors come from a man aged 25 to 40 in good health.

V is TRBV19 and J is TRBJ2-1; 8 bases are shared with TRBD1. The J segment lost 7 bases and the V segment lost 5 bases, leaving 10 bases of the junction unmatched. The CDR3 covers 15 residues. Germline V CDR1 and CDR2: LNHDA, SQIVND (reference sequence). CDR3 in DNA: TGTGCCAGTAGTGTCCTCGGGACAGGCTTAAATGAGCAGTTCTTC. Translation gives CASSVLGTGLNEQFF.

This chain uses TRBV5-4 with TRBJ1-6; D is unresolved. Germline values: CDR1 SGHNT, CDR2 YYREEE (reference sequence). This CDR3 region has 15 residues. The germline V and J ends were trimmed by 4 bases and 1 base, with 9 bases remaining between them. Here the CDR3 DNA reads TGTGCCAGCAGCCGCGTAGAGTCCTATAATTCACCCCTCCACTTT. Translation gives CASSRVESYNSPLHF.

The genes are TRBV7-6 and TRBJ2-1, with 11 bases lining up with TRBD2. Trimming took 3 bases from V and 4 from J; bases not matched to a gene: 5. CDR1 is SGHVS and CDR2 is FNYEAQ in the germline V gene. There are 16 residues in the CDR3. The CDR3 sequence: CASSLTGTSGYNEQFF. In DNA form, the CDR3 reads TGTGCCAGCAGCTTGACCGGGACTAGCGGTTACAATGAGCAGTTCTTC.

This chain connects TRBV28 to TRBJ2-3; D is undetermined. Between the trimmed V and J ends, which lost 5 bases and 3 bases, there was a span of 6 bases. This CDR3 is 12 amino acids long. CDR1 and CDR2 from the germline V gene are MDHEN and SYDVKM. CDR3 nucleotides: TGTGCCAGCAGTATAGTAACAGATACGCAGTATTTT. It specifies CASSIVTDTQYF.

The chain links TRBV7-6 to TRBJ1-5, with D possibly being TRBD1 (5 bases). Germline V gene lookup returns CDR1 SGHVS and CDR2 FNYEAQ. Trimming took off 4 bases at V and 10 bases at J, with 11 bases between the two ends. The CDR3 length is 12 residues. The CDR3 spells CASSSGRGPQHF. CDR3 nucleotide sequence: TGTGCCAGCAGCTCCGGACGGGGCCCCCAGCATTTT.

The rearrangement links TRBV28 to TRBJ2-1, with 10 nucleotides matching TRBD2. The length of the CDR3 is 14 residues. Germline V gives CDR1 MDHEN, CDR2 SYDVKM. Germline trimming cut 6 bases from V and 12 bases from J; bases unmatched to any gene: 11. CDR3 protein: CASRPRLAGSGQFF. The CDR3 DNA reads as TGTGCCAGCAGACCCCGACTAGCGGGTTCTGGGCAGTTCTTC.

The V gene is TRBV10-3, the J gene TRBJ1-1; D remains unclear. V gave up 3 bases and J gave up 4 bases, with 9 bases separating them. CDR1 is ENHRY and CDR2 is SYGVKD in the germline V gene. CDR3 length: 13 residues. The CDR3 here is CAISDSIATEAFF. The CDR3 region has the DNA TGTGCCATCAGTGATAGTATCGCCACTGAAGCTTTCTTT.

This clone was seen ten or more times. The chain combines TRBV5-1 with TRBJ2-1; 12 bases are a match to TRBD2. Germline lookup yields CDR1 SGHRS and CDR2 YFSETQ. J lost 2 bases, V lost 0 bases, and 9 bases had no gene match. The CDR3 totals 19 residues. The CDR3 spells CASSLGGLAGGPTYNEQFF. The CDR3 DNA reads TGCGCCAGCAGCTTGGGGGGCCTAGCGGGAGGGCCCACCTACAATGAGCAGTTCTTC.

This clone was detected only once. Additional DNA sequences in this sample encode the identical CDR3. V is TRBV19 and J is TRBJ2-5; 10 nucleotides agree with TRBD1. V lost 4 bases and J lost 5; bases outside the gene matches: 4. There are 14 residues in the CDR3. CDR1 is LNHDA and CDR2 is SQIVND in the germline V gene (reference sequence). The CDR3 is CASSTTGGGETQYF. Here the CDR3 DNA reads TGTGCCAGTAGTACGACAGGGGGCGGTGAGACCCAGTACTTC. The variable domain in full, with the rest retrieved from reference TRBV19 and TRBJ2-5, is DGGITQSPKYLFRKEGQNVTLSCEQNLNHDAMYWYRQDPGQGLRLIYYSQIVNDFQKGDIAEGYSVSREKKESFPLTVTSAQKNPTAFYLCASSTTGGGETQYFGPGTRLLVL.

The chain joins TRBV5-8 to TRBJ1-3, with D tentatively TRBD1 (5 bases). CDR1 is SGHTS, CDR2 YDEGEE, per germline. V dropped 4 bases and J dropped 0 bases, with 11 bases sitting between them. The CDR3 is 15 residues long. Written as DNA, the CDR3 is TGTGCCAGCAGCATGGGACCAAACTCTGGAAACACCATATATTTT. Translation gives CASSMGPNSGNTIYF.

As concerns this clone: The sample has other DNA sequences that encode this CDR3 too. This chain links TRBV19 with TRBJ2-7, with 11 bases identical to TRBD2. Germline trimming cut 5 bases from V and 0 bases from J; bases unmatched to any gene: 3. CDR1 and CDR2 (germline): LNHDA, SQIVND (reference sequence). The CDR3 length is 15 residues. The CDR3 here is CASSSLAGVSYEQYF. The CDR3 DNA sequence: TGTGCCAGTAGTTCACTAGCGGGAGTCTCCTACGAGCAGTACTTC.

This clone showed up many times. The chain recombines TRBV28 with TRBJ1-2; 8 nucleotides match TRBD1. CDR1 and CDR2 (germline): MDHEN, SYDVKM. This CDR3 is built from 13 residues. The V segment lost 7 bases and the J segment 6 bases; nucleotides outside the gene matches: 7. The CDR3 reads CASNLRGLDGYTF. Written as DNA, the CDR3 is TGTGCCAGCAACCTCAGGGGGCTTGATGGCTACACCTTC.

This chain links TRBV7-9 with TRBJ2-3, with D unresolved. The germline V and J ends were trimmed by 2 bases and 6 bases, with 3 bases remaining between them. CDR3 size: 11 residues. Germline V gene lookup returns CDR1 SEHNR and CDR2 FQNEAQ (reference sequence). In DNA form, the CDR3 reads TGTGCCAGCAGCTTAATGGATACGCAGTATTTT. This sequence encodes CASSLMDTQYF.

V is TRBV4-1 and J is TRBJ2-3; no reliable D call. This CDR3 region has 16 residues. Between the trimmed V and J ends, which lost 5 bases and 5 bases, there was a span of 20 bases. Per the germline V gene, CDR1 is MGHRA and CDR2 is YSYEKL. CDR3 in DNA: TGCGCCAGCAGCGTTAGGACCCCCGGAGCCGGAGATACGCAGTATTTT. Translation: CASSVRTPGAGDTQYF.

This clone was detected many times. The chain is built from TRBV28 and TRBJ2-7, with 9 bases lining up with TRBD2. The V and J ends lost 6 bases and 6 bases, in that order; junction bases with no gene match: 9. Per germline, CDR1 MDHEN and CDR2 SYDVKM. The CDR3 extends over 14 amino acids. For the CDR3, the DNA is TGTGCCAGCAGCTACGCTAGCGGGATTCGCGAGCAGTACTTC. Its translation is CASSYASGIREQYF. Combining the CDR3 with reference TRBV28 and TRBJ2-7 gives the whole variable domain DVKVTQSSRYLVKRTGEKVFLECVQDMDHENMFWYRQDPGLGLRLIYFSYDVKMKEKGDIPEGYSVSREKKERFSLILESASTNQTSMYLCASSYASGIREQYFGPGTRLTVT.

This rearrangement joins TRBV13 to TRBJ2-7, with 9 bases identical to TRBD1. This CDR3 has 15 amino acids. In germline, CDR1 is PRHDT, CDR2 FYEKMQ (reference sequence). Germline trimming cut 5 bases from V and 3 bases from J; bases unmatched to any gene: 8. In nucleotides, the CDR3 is TGTGCCAGCAGCCCAAGGACAGGGGACCGCTACGAGCAGTACTTC. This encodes CASSPRTGDRYEQYF.

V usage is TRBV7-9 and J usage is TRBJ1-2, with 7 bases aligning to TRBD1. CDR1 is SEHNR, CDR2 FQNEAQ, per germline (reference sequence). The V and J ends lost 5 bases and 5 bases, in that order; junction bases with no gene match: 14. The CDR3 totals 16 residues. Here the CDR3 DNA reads TGTGCCAGCAGCCCCGTGGGACAGCTAAGCGGATATGGCTACACCTTC. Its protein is CASSPVGQLSGYGYTF.

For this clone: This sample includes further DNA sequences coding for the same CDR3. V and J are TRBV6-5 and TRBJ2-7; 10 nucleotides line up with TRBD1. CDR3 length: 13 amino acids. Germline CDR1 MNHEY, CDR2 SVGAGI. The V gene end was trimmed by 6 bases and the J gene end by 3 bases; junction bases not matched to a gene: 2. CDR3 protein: CASSWDRGYEQYF. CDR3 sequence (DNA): TGTGCCAGCAGCTGGGACAGGGGCTACGAGCAGTACTTC.

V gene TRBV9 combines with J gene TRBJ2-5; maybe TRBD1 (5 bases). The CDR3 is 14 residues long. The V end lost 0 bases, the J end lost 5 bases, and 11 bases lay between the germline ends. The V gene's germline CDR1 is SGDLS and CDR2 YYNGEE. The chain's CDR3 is CASSVGPTDETQYF. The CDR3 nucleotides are TGTGCCAGCAGCGTAGGTCCGACAGACGAGACCCAGTACTTC.

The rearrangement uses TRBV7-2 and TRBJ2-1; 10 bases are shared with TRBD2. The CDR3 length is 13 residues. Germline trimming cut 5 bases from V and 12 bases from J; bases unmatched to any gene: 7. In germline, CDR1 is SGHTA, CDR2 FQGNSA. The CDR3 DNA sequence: TGTGCCAGCAGCGTACTAGCGGGACACGGGCAGTTCTTC. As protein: CASSVLAGHGQFF.

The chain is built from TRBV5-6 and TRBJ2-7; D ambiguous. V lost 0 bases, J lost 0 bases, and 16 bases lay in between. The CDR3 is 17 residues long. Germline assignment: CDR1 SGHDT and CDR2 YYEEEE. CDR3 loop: CASSLVEFGRSSYEQYF. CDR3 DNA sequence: TGTGCCAGCAGCTTGGTGGAGTTTGGCCGGAGCTCCTACGAGCAGTACTTC. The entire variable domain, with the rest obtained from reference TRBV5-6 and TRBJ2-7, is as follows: DAGVTQSPTHLIKTRGQQVTLRCSPKSGHDTVSWYQQALGQGPQFIFQYYEEEERQRGNFPDRFSGHQFPNYSSELNVNALLLGDSALYLCASSLVEFGRSSYEQYFGPGTRLTVT.

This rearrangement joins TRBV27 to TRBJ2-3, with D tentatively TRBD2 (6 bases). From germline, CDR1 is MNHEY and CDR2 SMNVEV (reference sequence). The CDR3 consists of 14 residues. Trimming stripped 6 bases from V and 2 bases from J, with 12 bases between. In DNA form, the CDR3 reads TGTGCCAGCAGGTGGGAGGCGACCACAGATACGCAGTATTTT. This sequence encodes CASRWEATTDTQYF.

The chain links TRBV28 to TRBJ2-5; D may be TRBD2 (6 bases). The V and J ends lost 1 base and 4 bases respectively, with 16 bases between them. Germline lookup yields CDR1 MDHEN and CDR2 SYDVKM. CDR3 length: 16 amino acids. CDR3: CASSLLTGGFRETQYF. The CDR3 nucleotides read TGTGCCAGCAGTTTATTGACTGGGGGGTTCAGAGAGACCCAGTACTTC.

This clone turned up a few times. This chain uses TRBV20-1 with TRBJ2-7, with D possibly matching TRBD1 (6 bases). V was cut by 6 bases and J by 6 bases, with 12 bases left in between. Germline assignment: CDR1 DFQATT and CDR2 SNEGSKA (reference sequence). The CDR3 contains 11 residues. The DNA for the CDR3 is TGCAGTGCGTACAGGGATCCCGAGCAGTACTTC. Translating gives CSAYRDPEQYF.

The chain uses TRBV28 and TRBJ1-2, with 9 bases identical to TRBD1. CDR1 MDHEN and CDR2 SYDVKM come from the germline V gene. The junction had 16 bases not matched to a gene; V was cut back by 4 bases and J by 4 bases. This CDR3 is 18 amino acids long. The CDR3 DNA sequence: TGTGCCAGCAGTTCCCCCCGGGACAGGGAAGTCGTGAGCTATGGCTACACCTTC. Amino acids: CASSSPRDREVVSYGYTF.

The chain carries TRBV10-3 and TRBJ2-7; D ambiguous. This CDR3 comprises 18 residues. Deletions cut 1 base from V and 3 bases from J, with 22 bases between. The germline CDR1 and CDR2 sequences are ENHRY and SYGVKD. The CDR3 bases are TGTGCCATCAGTGAGTTACCGAGCGATAAGTTTCGGAGCTACGAGCAGTACTTC. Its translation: CAISELPSDKFRSYEQYF.

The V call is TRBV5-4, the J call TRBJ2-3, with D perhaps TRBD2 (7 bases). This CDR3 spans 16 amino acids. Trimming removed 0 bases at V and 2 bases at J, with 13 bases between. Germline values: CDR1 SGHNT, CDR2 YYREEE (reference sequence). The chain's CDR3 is CASSLVRGGPTDTQYF. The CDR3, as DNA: TGTGCCAGCAGCTTGGTACGCGGGGGCCCCACAGATACGCAGTATTTT. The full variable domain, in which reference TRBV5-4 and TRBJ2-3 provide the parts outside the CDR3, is ETGVTQSPTHLIKTRGQQVTLRCSSQSGHNTVSWYQQALGQGPQFIFQYYREEENGRGNFPPRFSGLQFPNYSSELNVNALELDDSALYLCASSLVRGGPTDTQYFGPGTRLTVL.

CDR3 sequence (DNA): TGTGCCAGCAGTTTCAGGGAGACCCAGTACTTC. The encoded protein is CASSFRETQYF. The chain recombines TRBV6-5 with TRBJ2-5; D uncertain. The CDR3 has 11 residues. Germline lookup yields CDR1 MNHEY and CDR2 SVGAGI. V gave up 4 bases and J gave up 5 bases, with 5 bases separating them.

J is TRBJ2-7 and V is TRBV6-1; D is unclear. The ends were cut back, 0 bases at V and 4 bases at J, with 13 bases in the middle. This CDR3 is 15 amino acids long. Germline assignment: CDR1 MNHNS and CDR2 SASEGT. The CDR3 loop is CASSEAESPVYEQYF. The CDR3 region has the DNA TGTGCCAGCAGTGAAGCGGAATCCCCGGTTTACGAGCAGTACTTC.

The CDR3 loop is CAATGTSGPTDTQYF. The DNA for the CDR3 is TGTGCCGCTACAGGGACTAGCGGTCCCACAGATACGCAGTATTTT. J is TRBJ2-3 and V is TRBV6-6, with 11 bases aligning to TRBD2. J gave up 2 bases and V 11 bases, and 9 bases lay outside the gene matches. CDR3 length: 15 amino acids. CDR1 and CDR2 from the germline V gene are MNHNY and SVGAGI (reference sequence).

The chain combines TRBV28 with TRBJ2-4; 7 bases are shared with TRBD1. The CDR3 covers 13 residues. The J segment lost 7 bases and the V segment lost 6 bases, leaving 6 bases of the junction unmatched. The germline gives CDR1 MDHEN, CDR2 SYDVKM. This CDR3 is CASRLEGANIQYF. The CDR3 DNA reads TGTGCCAGCAGGCTAGAGGGGGCGAACATTCAGTACTTC.

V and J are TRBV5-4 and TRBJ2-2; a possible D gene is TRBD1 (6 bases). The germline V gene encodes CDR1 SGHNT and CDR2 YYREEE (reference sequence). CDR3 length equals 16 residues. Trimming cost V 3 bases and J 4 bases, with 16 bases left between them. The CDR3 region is CASSSTGRAGTGELFF. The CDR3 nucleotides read TGTGCCAGCAGCTCAACAGGGCGGGCAGGCACCGGGGAGCTGTTTTTT.